Listed below are T cell receptor beta chains from one sample, sequenced in a study of control samples from healthy donors and cancer patients. TCRdb keeps only in-frame clones here, not all; method: immunoSEQ multiplex PCR. The table lists about 98,000 clones, 82% of them singletons, with roughly 2% in the top ten. Sequenced material: blood. The receptor source for this set is a man aged 55 to 70 in good health. CDR3s leave out the opening cysteine and the closing phenylalanine or tryptophan. D genes are given only for firm matches.

>TRBV5-1|TRBJ1-1|TRBD1
ASSLGDRVGNTEAF
>TRBV7-9|TRBJ2-5|NA
ASSRNGIRGETQY
>TRBV3-1/TRBV3-2|TRBJ2-5|NA
ASSQDIRLRETQY
>TRBV7-8|TRBJ2-1|TRBD1
ASSTDRGGYNEQF
>TRBV6-1|TRBJ2-5|TRBD1
ASSEGVGTGGKVTQY
>TRBV10-1|TRBJ1-1|NA
ASSEGRVNTEAF
>TRBV7-6|TRBJ2-1|TRBD2
ASSSGLAGHNEQF
>TRBV30|TRBJ2-7|NA
AWSVSWAGANYEQY
>TRBV5-6|TRBJ2-3|TRBD1
ASSLRTGGTDTQY
>TRBV5-6|TRBJ2-7|NA
ASSLAATPAYEQY
>TRBV30|TRBJ1-1|NA
AWAPFGRVNTEAF
>TRBV19|TRBJ2-5|NA
ASSIDKYRMETQY
>TRBV30|TRBJ2-5|TRBD1
ASGQAWRETQY
>TRBV6-6|TRBJ1-5|TRBD1
ASSNALTGEDQPQH
>TRBV6-4|TRBJ2-3|NA
ASSDKNTDTQY
>TRBV5-4|TRBJ1-2|NA
ASSLNRDYGYT
>TRBV6-5|TRBJ1-6|TRBD1
ATGRDRGNSPLH
>TRBV30|TRBJ2-3|NA
AWRTGVSTDTQY
>TRBV19|TRBJ2-1|NA
ASSARVPSNEQF
>TRBV3-1/TRBV3-2|TRBJ2-2|NA
ASSHRNTGELF
>TRBV19|TRBJ2-1|TRBD1
ASEDRGTNEQF
>TRBV4-2|TRBJ1-1|TRBD1
ASSQRQGVPEAF
>TRBV9|TRBJ2-3|NA
ASSVAGWTTTDTQY
>TRBV4-2|TRBJ1-3|NA
ASSQDSLGSGNTIY
>TRBV11-2|TRBJ2-7|NA
ASSLDGLPIREQY
>TRBV6-7|TRBJ1-4|TRBD1
ASRLDRAGEKLF
>TRBV7-2|TRBJ2-7|NA
ASSLQETYEQY
>TRBV29-1|TRBJ1-2|NA
SAIETADYT
>TRBV28|TRBJ2-1|NA
ASSLGQAVNEQF
>TRBV7-8|TRBJ2-1|NA
ASSLITGNEQF
>TRBV30|TRBJ1-5|NA
AWSVQGDQPQH
>TRBV5-8|TRBJ2-7|TRBD1
ASSLTGQGWSEQY
>TRBV29-1|TRBJ1-4|TRBD1
SVAAGGNEKLF
>TRBV24-1|TRBJ2-6|NA
AIGGEGSGANVLT
>TRBV27|TRBJ2-7|NA
ASSLQGTYEQY
>TRBV27|TRBJ2-7|NA
ASSLGRAYEQY
>TRBV7-6|TRBJ2-1|NA
ASSGIGSSYNEQF
>TRBV21-1|TRBJ1-1|NA
ASTHPNTEAF
>TRBV7-6|TRBJ2-7|TRBD2
ASGILAGGHSYEQY
>TRBV5-4|TRBJ2-2|NA
ASSLETTVNTGELF
>TRBV7-9|TRBJ2-6|NA
ASSWEWEANVLT
>TRBV27|TRBJ2-5|TRBD2
ASSPRGGGETQY
>TRBV6-1|TRBJ1-2|TRBD1
ASSEQGDGYT
>TRBV15|TRBJ1-2|NA
ATSGGAVYGYT
>TRBV12-5|TRBJ2-5|NA
ASGLGREYQETQY
>TRBV5-1|TRBJ2-7|NA
ASSPTAWGAYEQY
>TRBV24-1|TRBJ2-2|TRBD1
ATSARIVVEQGAGELF
>TRBV4-2|TRBJ1-5|NA
ASSQEPGLRNQPQH
>TRBV2|TRBJ2-4|NA
ASSEAIGGIQY
>TRBV9|TRBJ2-3|NA
ASSVGLSRGGTDTQY